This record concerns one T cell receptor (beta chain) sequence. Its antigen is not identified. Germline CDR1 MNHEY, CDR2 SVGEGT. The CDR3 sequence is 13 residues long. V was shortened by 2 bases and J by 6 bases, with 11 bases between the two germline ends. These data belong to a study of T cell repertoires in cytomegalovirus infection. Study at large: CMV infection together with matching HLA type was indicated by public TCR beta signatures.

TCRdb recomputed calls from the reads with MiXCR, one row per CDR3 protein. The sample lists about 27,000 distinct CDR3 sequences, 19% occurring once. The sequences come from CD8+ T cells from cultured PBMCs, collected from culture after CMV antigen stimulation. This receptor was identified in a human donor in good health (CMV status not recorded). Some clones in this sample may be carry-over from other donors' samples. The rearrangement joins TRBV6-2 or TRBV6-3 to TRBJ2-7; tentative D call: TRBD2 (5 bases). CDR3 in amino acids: CASSYGRDIEQYF. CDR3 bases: TGTGCCAGCAGTTACGGACGGGATATCGAGCAGTACTTC.